The clone carrying this TCR beta chain appeared a single time. CDR3 length: 14 amino acids. V lost 5 bases to trimming and J lost 0 bases, with 11 bases between them. Germline lookup yields CDR1 SQVTM and CDR2 ANQGSEA. Per the study methods: Reference gene primers were amplified, and this amplification served to estimate nucleated cell counts. Only in-frame clones appear in the TCRdb table, and some are missing; sequencing was by immunoSEQ multiplex PCR. D and trimming were read from the DNA, whereas the V and J calls and clone size are those reported in that table. The sample records tens of thousands of clones, roughly 88% being singletons. The entry originates in a study of blood T cell repertoires in COVID-19. Study details: The samples span acute and convalescent COVID-19 from the United States, Italy and Spain. The cDNA or gDNA used as material had been derived from T cells, B-cell-depleted T cells, or PBMCs.

The sequenced sample consisted of peripheral blood. The chain has TRBV29-1 and TRBJ2-1; D uncertain. This receptor was identified in a man in his 70s with active COVID-19. The CDR3 protein is CSVPQESSYNEQFF. CDR3 coding DNA: TGCAGCGTTCCTCAGGAAAGCTCCTACAATGAGCAGTTCTTC.